This note documents a single TCR beta chain sequence. The entry originates in a study of blood T cell repertoires in COVID-19. Study-level background: The cDNA or gDNA used as material had been derived from T cells, B-cell-depleted T cells, or PBMCs.

Trimming pared 2 bases from V and 12 bases from J, leaving 14 bases between. The CDR3 length is 13 residues. CDR1 and CDR2 (germline): SGHTA, FQGTGA. Per the study methods: Quantification of nucleated cells was approximated via reference gene primer amplification. Assay used: immunoSEQ multiplex PCR; TCRdb lists only in-frame clones, some missing. V and J calls and clone size are given by that table; D and trimming were obtained from the DNA. The sample records approximately 140,000 clones, approximately 82% being singletons. The sample consisted of peripheral blood. The V call is TRBV7-3, the J call TRBJ2-1; tentatively, D is TRBD2 (6 bases). The TCR originated in a human donor in a cohort sampled during active COVID-19. CDR3 in DNA: TGTGCCAGCAGCTTAGGTCGGGGACTGGGGCAGTTCTTC. Amino acids: CASSLGRGLGQFF.